This T cell receptor beta chain was recorded in a study of cytomegalovirus exposure and HLA in healthy donors. 60 Vbeta and 13 Jbeta primers were used in PCR. Using immunoSEQ multiplex PCR, the repertoire was profiled, and TCRdb retains in-frame clones only, with some absent. The table has about 77,000 clones, about 84% seen once. What was sequenced was PBMCs. This sequence originates from a man between 35 and 55 years old in good health and CMV-seronegative.

The CDR3 region has the DNA TGTGCCAGTAGTCCGGACAGGGTTGCAGGCTATGGCTACACCTTC. Amino acids: CASSPDRVAGYGYTF. The chain combines TRBV19 with TRBJ1-2; TRBD1 aligns across 8 bases. The junction had 9 bases not matched to a gene; V was cut back by 5 bases and J by 4 bases. From germline, CDR1 is LNHDA and CDR2 SQIVND (reference sequence). The CDR3 is made up of 15 amino acids.